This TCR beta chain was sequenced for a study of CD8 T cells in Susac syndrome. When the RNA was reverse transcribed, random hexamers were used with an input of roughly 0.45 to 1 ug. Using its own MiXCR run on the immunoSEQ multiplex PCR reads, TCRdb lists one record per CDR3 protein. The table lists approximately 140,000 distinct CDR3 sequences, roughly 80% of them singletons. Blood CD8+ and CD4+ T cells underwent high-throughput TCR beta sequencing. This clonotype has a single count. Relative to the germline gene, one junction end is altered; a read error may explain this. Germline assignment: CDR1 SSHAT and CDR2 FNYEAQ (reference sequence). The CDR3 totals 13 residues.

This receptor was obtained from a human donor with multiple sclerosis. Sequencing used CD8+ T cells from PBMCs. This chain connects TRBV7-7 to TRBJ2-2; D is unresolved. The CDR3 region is CASSFDNTGELFF. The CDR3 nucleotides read TGTGCTAGCAGCTTCGACAACACCGGGGAGCTGTTTTTT.